The 3 T cell receptor beta chains listed next were all sequenced from one sample in a study of blood T cell repertoires in COVID-19. TCRdb keeps only in-frame clones here, not all; method: immunoSEQ multiplex PCR. The sample holds roughly 97,000 clones, around 87% seen once. The sequenced sample consisted of peripheral blood. These TCRs come from a human donor in a cohort sampled during active COVID-19.

The V call is TRBV19, the J call TRBJ2-3; 7 positions match TRBD1. J lost 4 bases, V lost 6 bases, and 7 bases had no gene match. In germline, CDR1 is LNHDA, CDR2 SQIVND (reference sequence). CDR3 length: 14 residues. CDR3 bases: TGTGCCAGTAGCCTACAGGGGTCATCAGATACGCAGTATTTT. Amino acids: CASSLQGSSDTQYF.

This chain connects TRBV29-1 to TRBJ2-7, with 7 nucleotides matching TRBD2. The CDR3 extends over 12 amino acids. J lost 7 bases, V lost 6 bases, and 9 bases had no gene match. Germline lookup yields CDR1 SQVTM and CDR2 ANQGSEA. The CDR3 sequence is CSVKGGLGEQYF. The CDR3 DNA reads TGCAGCGTCAAGGGAGGGCTGGGAGAGCAGTACTTC.

This sequence joins TRBV6-2 or TRBV6-3 and TRBJ1-2; no firm D call. The V gene lost 2 bases and the J gene lost 7 bases, with 8 bases spanning the gap. This CDR3 contains 12 residues. The germline V gene encodes CDR1 MNHEY and CDR2 SVGEGT. Here the CDR3 reads CASSYTTSGYTF. The CDR3 nucleotides are TGTGCCAGCAGTTACACCACAAGTGGCTACACCTTC.